Here is one T cell receptor (beta chain) with its context. Its antigen is unidentified. The PCR was carried out with 60 Vbeta primers and 13 Jbeta primers. Sequenced by immunoSEQ multiplex PCR; TCRdb stores in-frame clones only, minus some. This table holds 70,000 or so clones. The CDR3 has 15 amino acids. Germline V gene data show CDR1 as LNHNV and CDR2 as YYDKDF (reference sequence). V shed 1 base and J shed 0 bases, with 9 bases lying between them. This sample is part of a study of cytomegalovirus exposure and HLA in healthy donors. Turning to the study itself: Some 90 million unique TCRs from HLA-typed donors were held in an early data release. Out of a few hundred genotyped donors, about 80% belonged to the Caucasian-associated ancestry cluster.

Regarding the study as a whole: Reports credit the classifier with highly specific, highly sensitive diagnosis of cytomegalovirus status. A later analysis showed that HLA-associated TCR beta chains had undergone more clonal expansion than equally common others.

The specimen was PBMCs. This chain links TRBV15 with TRBJ2-5, with D possibly matching TRBD2 (6 bases). The TCR sequence derives from a man aged 40-49 years in good health and CMV-seronegative. The CDR3 protein is CATSRGGGYQETQYF. The CDR3 nucleotides read TGTGCCACCAGCAGAGGTGGGGGGTACCAAGAGACCCAGTACTTC.